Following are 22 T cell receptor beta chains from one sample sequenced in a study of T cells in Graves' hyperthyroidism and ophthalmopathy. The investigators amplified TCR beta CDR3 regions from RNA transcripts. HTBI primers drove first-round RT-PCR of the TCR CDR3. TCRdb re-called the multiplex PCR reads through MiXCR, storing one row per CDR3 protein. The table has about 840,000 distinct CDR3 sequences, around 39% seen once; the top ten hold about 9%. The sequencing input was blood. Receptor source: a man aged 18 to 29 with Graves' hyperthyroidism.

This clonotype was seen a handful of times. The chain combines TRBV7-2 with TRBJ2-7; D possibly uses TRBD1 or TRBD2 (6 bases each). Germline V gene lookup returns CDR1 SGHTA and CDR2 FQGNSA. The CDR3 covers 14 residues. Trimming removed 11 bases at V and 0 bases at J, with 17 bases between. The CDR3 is CADSLGGSSYEQYF. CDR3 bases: TGTGCCGACTCCCTAGGGGGGAGCTCCTACGAGCAGTACTTC.

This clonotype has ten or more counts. The CDR3 sequence is CASSQGSYNSPLHF. The CDR3 DNA sequence: TGTGCCAGCAGCCAGGGCAGTTATAATTCACCCCTCCACTTT. This chain joins TRBV12-3 or TRBV12-4 and TRBJ1-6; a weak D match, TRBD1 (5 bases). The CDR3 is 14 amino acids. V was shortened by 6 bases and J by 4 bases, with 10 bases between the two germline ends.

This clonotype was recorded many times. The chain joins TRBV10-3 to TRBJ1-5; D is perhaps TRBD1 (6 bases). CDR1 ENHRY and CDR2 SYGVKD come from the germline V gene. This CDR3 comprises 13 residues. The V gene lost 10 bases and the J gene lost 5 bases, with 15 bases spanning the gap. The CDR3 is CATQEGGYQPQHF. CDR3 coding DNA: TGTGCCACCCAGGAGGGGGGATATCAGCCCCAGCATTTT.

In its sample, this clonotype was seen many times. DNA of the CDR3: TGCAGCGTGTGGGGGGAGCGGGATTACGAGCAGTACTTC. This translates into CSVWGERDYEQYF. This rearrangement joins TRBV29-1 to TRBJ2-7; TRBD2 matches 7 bases. Germline lookup yields CDR1 SQVTM and CDR2 ANQGSEA. The CDR3 length is 13 residues. V gave up 6 bases and J gave up 4 bases; unmatched junction bases: 9.

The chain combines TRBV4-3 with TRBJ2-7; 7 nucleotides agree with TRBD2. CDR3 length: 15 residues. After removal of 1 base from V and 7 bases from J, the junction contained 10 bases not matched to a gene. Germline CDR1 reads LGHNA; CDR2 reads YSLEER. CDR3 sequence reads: CASSQGPAGPLEQYF. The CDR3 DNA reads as TGCGCCAGCAGCCAAGGACCAGCGGGGCCCTTGGAGCAGTACTTC.

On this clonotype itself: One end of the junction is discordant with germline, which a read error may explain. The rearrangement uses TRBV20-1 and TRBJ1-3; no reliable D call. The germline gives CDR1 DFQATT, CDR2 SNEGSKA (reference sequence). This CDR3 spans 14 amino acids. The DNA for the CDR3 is TGCAGTGCTATCCCCCACGGGCCTGGGAACACCATATATTTT. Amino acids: CSAIPHGPGNTIYF.

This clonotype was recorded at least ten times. CDR3 region: CASSELDVMETQYF. In nucleotides, the CDR3 is TGTGCCAGCAGTGAACTAGATGTGATGGAGACCCAGTACTTC. The V call is TRBV2, the J call TRBJ2-5; D is unclear. Germline CDR1 reads SNHLY; CDR2 reads FYNNEI. The CDR3 is made up of 14 amino acids. Between the trimmed V and J ends, which lost 2 bases and 5 bases, there was a span of 12 bases.

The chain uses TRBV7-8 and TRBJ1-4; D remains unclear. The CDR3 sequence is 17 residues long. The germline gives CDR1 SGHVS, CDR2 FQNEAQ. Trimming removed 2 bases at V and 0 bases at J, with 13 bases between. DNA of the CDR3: TGTGCCAGCAGCTTACGCAAGGCAGTTGCAACTAATGAAAAACTGTTTTTT. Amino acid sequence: CASSLRKAVATNEKLFF.

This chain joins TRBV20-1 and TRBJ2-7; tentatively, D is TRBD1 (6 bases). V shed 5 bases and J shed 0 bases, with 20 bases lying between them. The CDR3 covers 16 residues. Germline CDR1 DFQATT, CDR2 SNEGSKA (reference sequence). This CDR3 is CSASPWGLIFSYEQYF. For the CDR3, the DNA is TGCAGTGCTTCCCCCTGGGGGCTTATCTTCTCCTACGAGCAGTACTTC.

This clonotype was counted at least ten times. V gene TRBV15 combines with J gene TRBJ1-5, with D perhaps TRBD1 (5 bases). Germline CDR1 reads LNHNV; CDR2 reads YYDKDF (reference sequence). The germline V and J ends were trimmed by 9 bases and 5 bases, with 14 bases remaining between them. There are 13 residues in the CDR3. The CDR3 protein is CATGDATHQPQHF. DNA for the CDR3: TGTGCCACGGGGGACGCGACCCATCAGCCCCAGCATTTT.

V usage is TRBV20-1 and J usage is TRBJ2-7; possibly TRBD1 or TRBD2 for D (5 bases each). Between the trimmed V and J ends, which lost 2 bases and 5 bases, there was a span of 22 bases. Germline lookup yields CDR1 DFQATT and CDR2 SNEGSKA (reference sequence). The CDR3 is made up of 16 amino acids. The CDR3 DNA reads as TGCAGTGCTAGACACCCGGCAGGGTCGGGGATCCACGAGCAGTACTTC. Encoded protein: CSARHPAGSGIHEQYF.

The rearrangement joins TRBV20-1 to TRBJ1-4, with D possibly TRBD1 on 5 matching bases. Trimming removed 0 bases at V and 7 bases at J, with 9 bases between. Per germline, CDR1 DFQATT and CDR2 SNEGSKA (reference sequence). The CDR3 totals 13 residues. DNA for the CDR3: TGCAGTGCTAGAGAAGGGGTGGGTGAAAAACTGTTTTTT. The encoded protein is CSAREGVGEKLFF.

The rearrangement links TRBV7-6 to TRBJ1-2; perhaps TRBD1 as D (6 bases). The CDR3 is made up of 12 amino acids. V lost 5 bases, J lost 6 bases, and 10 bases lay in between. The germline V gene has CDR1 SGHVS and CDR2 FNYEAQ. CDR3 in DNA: TGTGCCAGCAGCCTTAGACAGGATGGCTACACCTTC. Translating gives CASSLRQDGYTF.

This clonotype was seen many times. In DNA form, the CDR3 reads TGCAGCGTTCTCAAGGGGGGACAGGGCGGCGGGGGCTACACCTTC. This gives the protein CSVLKGGQGGGGYTF. The V gene is TRBV29-1, the J gene TRBJ1-2; 9 positions agree with TRBD1. Germline-derived CDR1 and CDR2 are SQVTM and ANQGSEA. The CDR3 loop spans 15 amino acids. After removal of 5 bases from V and 8 bases from J, the junction contained 15 bases not matched to a gene. The full variable domain, rest sourced from reference TRBV29-1 and TRBJ1-2, is SAVISQKPSRDICQRGTSLTIQCQVDSQVTMMFWYRQQPGQSLTLIATANQGSEATYESGFVIDKFPISRPNLTFSTLTVSNMSPEDSSIYLCSVLKGGQGGGGYTFGSGTRLTVV.

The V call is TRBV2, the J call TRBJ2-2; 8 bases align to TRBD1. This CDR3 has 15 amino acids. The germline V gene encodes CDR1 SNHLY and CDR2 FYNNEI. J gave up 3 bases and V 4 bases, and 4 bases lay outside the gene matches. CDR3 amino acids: CASSGQGTYTGELFF. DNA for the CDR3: TGTGCCAGCAGTGGACAGGGGACCTACACCGGGGAGCTGTTTTTT. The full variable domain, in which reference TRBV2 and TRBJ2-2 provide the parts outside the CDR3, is EPEVTQTPSHQVTQMGQEVILRCVPISNHLYFYWYRQILGQKVEFLVSFYNNEISEKSEIFDDQFSVERPDGSNFTLKIRSTKLEDSAMYFCASSGQGTYTGELFFGEGSRLTVL.

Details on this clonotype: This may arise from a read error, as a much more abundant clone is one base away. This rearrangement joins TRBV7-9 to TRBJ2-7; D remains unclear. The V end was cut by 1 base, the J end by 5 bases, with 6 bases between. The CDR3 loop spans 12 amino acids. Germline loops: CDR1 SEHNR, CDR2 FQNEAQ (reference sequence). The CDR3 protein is CASSLGIDEQYF. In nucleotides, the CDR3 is TGTGCCAGCAGCTTAGGAATCGACGAGCAGTACTTC.

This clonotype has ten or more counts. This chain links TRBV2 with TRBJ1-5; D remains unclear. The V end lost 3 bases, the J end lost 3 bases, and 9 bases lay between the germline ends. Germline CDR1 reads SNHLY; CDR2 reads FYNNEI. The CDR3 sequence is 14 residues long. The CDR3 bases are TGTGCCAGCAGTGACAGAGCCGCCAATCAGCCCCAGCATTTT. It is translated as CASSDRAANQPQHF. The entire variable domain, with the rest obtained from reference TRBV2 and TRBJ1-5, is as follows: EPEVTQTPSHQVTQMGQEVILRCVPISNHLYFYWYRQILGQKVEFLVSFYNNEISEKSEIFDDQFSVERPDGSNFTLKIRSTKLEDSAMYFCASSDRAANQPQHFGDGTRLSIL.

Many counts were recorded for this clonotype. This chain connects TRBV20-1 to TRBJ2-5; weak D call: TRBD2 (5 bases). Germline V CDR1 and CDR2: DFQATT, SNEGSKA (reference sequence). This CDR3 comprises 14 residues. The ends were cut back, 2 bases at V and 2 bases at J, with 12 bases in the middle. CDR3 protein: CSARSAAGQETQYF. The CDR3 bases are TGCAGTGCTAGATCGGCTGCGGGTCAAGAGACCCAGTACTTC.

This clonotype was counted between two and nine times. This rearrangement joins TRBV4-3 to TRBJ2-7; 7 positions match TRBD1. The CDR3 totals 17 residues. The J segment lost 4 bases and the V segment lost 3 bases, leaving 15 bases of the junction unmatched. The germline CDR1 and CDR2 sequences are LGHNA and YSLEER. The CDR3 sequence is CASSHPSTSARGYEQYF. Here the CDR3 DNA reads TGCGCCAGCAGCCACCCCTCAACCTCGGCCAGGGGGTACGAGCAGTACTTC.

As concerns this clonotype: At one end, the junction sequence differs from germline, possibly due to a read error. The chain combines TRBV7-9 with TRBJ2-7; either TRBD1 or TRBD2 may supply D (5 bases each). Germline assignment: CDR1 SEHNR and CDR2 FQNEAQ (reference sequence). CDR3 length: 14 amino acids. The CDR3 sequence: CASSSARDGTSWDF. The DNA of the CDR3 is TGTGCCAGCAGCTCTGCCCGGGACGGCACTTCTTGGGACTTC.

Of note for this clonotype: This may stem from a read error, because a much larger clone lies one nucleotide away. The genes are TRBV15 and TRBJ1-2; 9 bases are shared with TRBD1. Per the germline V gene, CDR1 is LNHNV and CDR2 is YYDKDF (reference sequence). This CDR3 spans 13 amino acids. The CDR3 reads CTTSRTGDYGYTF. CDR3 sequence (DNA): TGTACCACCAGCAGGACAGGGGACTATGGCTACACCTTC.

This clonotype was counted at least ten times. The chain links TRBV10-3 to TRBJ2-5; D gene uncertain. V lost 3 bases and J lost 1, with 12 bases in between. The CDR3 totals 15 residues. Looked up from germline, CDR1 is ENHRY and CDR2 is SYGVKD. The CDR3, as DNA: TGTGCCATCAGTGACCGCAATCAGACCCAAGAGACCCAGTACTTC. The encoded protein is CAISDRNQTQETQYF.